The 25 T cell receptor beta chains presented below share a single source sample, sequenced in a study of CD8 T cells in Susac syndrome. cDNA came from about 0.51 to 1 ug RNA primed by random hexamers. TCRdb itself ran the immunoSEQ multiplex PCR reads through MiXCR, one entry per CDR3 protein. The sample holds fewer than 85,000 distinct CDR3 sequences, roughly 95% seen once. Sample: CD8+ T cells from PBMCs. These receptors were obtained from a human donor with Susac syndrome.

The chain has TRBV20-1 and TRBJ1-2; weak D call: TRBD1 (6 bases). The germline V and J ends were trimmed by 6 bases and 5 bases, with 22 bases remaining between them. CDR1 and CDR2 (germline): DFQATT, SNEGSKA (reference sequence). The CDR3 runs 15 residues. The CDR3 DNA follows: TGCAGTGCGAAGGAGGGGGGACACATACCATATGGCTACACCTTC. Amino acid sequence: CSAKEGGHIPYGYTF.

For the CDR3, the DNA is TGCAGTGCTCACGATGGGGCATGGAGCAATCAGCCCCAGCATTTT. Translation: CSAHDGAWSNQPQHF. This sequence joins TRBV20-1 and TRBJ1-5; tentatively, D is TRBD1 (5 bases). The length of the CDR3 is 15 residues. Germline V gives CDR1 DFQATT, CDR2 SNEGSKA (reference sequence). With 5 bases removed from V and 1 base from J, the gap between germline ends came to 15 bases.

The V call is TRBV15, the J call TRBJ2-7, with 7 bases identical to TRBD1. V gave up 3 bases and J gave up 2 bases; unmatched junction bases: 4. The CDR3 spans 14 residues. Germline CDR1 LNHNV, CDR2 YYDKDF (reference sequence). The CDR3 sequence is CATSSQGDTYEQYF. The CDR3 nucleotides read TGTGCCACCAGCAGCCAGGGGGATACCTACGAGCAGTACTTC.

This clonotype was detected only once. CDR3 DNA: TGTGCCAGCAGCACGTGGACAGGGGGGGCCTACAATGAGCAGTTCTTC. Translated, it gives CASSTWTGGAYNEQFF. The J gene is TRBJ2-1, the V gene TRBV9; 10 bases map to TRBD1. The CDR3 consists of 16 residues. The germline CDR1 and CDR2 sequences are SGDLS and YYNGEE. V was pared by 4 bases and J by 2 bases, with 6 bases of the junction left unmatched.

The V gene is TRBV6-5, the J gene TRBJ2-5; 9 bases are shared with TRBD2. The V and J ends lost 3 bases and 4 bases, in that order; junction bases with no gene match: 15. This CDR3 spans 18 amino acids. The germline V gene encodes CDR1 MNHEY and CDR2 SVGAGI. CDR3: CASSYGSWRLAGSETQYF. The CDR3 bases are TGTGCCAGCAGTTATGGGAGTTGGAGGCTAGCGGGGTCAGAGACCCAGTACTTC.

This clonotype showed up just once. This chain connects TRBV6-1 to TRBJ2-1; 10 positions agree with TRBD1. Unmatched junction bases numbered 4, after V lost 3 bases and J lost 8 bases. Germline CDR1 reads MNHNS; CDR2 reads SASEGT. The CDR3 is 14 residues long. CDR3 amino acids: CASSEGQGFDEQFF. In DNA form, the CDR3 reads TGTGCCAGCAGTGAGGGACAGGGGTTCGATGAGCAGTTCTTC.

The chain combines TRBV9 with TRBJ2-2; 8 bases match TRBD1. Germline CDR1 SGDLS, CDR2 YYNGEE. Germline trimming cut 3 bases from V and 6 bases from J; bases unmatched to any gene: 7. The CDR3 sequence is 15 residues long. The CDR3 reads CASSETGVASGELFF. CDR3 nucleotides: TGTGCCAGCAGCGAGACAGGGGTTGCTTCCGGGGAGCTGTTTTTT.

The chain couples TRBV4-1 to TRBJ2-1; no firm D call. The length of the CDR3 is 13 residues. V lost 1 base and J lost 6, with 7 bases in between. Looked up from germline, CDR1 is MGHRA and CDR2 is YSYEKL. As DNA, the CDR3 is TGCGCCAGCAGCCAAGGGCGTACCAATGAGCAGTTCTTC. Translated, it gives CASSQGRTNEQFF.

The chain recombines TRBV5-5 with TRBJ1-6, with D possibly being TRBD1 (6 bases). This CDR3 has 15 amino acids. Trimming removed 0 bases from V and 10 bases from J, with 14 bases in between. CDR1 and CDR2 from the germline V gene are SGHKS and YYEKEE (reference sequence). The CDR3 protein is CASSLEVGGRSPLHF. Written as DNA, the CDR3 is TGTGCCAGCAGCTTGGAGGTAGGGGGAAGGTCACCCCTCCACTTT.

The V and J genes are TRBV4-2 and TRBJ1-6; TRBD1 agrees at 10 bases. The CDR3 is 16 residues long. Germline CDR1 LGHNA, CDR2 YNFKEQ. Unmatched junction bases numbered 4, after V lost 1 base and J lost 7 bases. The CDR3 sequence is CASSQAGTGVNSPLHF. CDR3 sequence (DNA): TGTGCCAGCAGCCAAGCAGGGACAGGGGTAAATTCACCCCTCCACTTT.

V is TRBV20-1 and J is TRBJ2-7; possibly TRBD1 for D (6 bases). V was pared by 0 bases and J by 4 bases, with 13 bases between. From germline, CDR1 is DFQATT and CDR2 SNEGSKA (reference sequence). This CDR3 region has 14 residues. The CDR3 DNA follows: TGCAGTGCTAGAGATCGTGGGACAAAGTACGAGCAGTACTTC. This codes for CSARDRGTKYEQYF.

J is TRBJ2-1 and V is TRBV13, with unresolved D. Per the germline V gene, CDR1 is PRHDT and CDR2 is FYEKMQ (reference sequence). The CDR3 runs 14 residues. V was clipped by 2 bases and J by 4 bases, with 9 bases between them. The CDR3 region is CASSLSPLYNEQFF. CDR3 bases: TGTGCCAGCAGCTTAAGTCCGTTGTACAATGAGCAGTTCTTC.

V gene TRBV4-1 combines with J gene TRBJ1-3, with D unresolved. CDR1 and CDR2 from the germline V gene are MGHRA and YSYEKL. Trimming removed 1 base at V and 4 bases at J, with 11 bases between. The CDR3 contains 15 residues. CDR3 DNA: TGCGCCAGCAGCCAAGGTGAGGGTACCGGAAACACCATATATTTT. It codes for CASSQGEGTGNTIYF.

The CDR3 reads CASTHQRGDQPQHF. CDR3 nucleotide sequence: TGCGCCAGCACCCACCAAAGGGGGGATCAGCCCCAGCATTTT. The chain is built from TRBV5-1 and TRBJ1-5, with a possible D match to TRBD1 (6 bases). Trimming left V 6 bases short and J 5 bases short, with 15 bases between. Germline values: CDR1 SGHRS, CDR2 YFSETQ. The CDR3 length is 14 residues.

The chain employs TRBV27 and TRBJ2-1; D not resolved. The CDR3 has 14 residues. The ends were cut back, 3 bases at V and 2 bases at J, with 8 bases in the middle. Germline values: CDR1 MNHEY, CDR2 SMNVEV (reference sequence). CDR3 coding DNA: TGTGCCAGCAGTTTGTCGGGCACCTACAATGAGCAGTTCTTC. It encodes CASSLSGTYNEQFF.

This chain connects TRBV5-1 to TRBJ2-7; 7 positions agree with TRBD1. The CDR3 totals 15 residues. Germline assignment: CDR1 SGHRS and CDR2 YFSETQ. V lost 4 bases to trimming and J lost 5 bases; unmatched junction nucleotides: 12. In nucleotides, the CDR3 is TGCGCCAGCAGCCAAGAGGGGACAGTGTCGGACGAGCAGTACTTC. This codes for CASSQEGTVSDEQYF.

The genes are TRBV5-1 and TRBJ2-7; D unclear. Germline V gene data show CDR1 as SGHRS and CDR2 as YFSETQ. V lost 0 bases and J lost 5, with 12 bases in between. This CDR3 comprises 14 residues. Here the CDR3 DNA reads TGCGCCAGCAGCTTGGAACGGCCTAAGGACGAGCAGTACTTC. Protein product: CASSLERPKDEQYF.

The gene calls are TRBV20-1 and TRBJ2-1; 8 positions agree with TRBD2. The germline CDR1 and CDR2 sequences are DFQATT and SNEGSKA (reference sequence). J was trimmed by 4 bases and V by 5 bases; bases with no gene match: 4. The CDR3 covers 13 residues. CDR3 in amino acids: CSAPGLVYNEQFF. The DNA of the CDR3 is TGCAGTGCTCCGGGACTAGTATACAATGAGCAGTTCTTC.

This clonotype appeared once. The chain carries TRBV5-5 and TRBJ1-5; D is undetermined. This CDR3 comprises 15 residues. V shed 0 bases and J shed 1 base, with 8 bases lying between them. Germline CDR1 SGHKS, CDR2 YYEKEE (reference sequence). In DNA, the CDR3 is TGTGCCAGCAGCTTGGGTCAGACGAGCAATCAGCCCCAGCATTTT. Its protein product is CASSLGQTSNQPQHF.

The rearrangement joins TRBV6-2 or TRBV6-3 to TRBJ2-5, with 7 bases identical to TRBD1. The V and J ends lost 4 bases and 5 bases, in that order; junction bases with no gene match: 7. Germline CDR1 MNHEY, CDR2 SVGEGT. The CDR3 has 14 amino acids. CDR3: CASSSRTGGETQYF. CDR3 nucleotides: TGTGCCAGCAGTTCCCGGACAGGCGGCGAGACCCAGTACTTC.

This clonotype was seen just once. The genes are TRBV28 and TRBJ2-2; 8 bases agree with TRBD1. Germline values: CDR1 MDHEN, CDR2 SYDVKM. This CDR3 has 13 amino acids. V dropped 7 bases and J dropped 7; count of bases not matched to a gene: 5. The CDR3 region has the DNA TGTGCCAGCACTGGGACAGGCAACGGGGAGCTGTTTTTT. Translating it yields CASTGTGNGELFF.

J is TRBJ1-2 and V is TRBV12-3 or TRBV12-4; D is ambiguous. V was trimmed by 8 bases and J by 4 bases, leaving 14 bases between them. The CDR3 covers 13 residues. The CDR3 DNA sequence: TGTGCCAGCTCACCTGGGAGGGTCTATGGCTACACCTTC. Translating it yields CASSPGRVYGYTF.

The rearrangement joins TRBV27 to TRBJ1-5; D not certain. The CDR3 extends over 15 amino acids. V lost 5 bases and J lost 1, with 12 bases in between. CDR1 is MNHEY and CDR2 is SMNVEV in the germline V gene (reference sequence). The CDR3 sequence is CASSHQGRSNQPQHF. In DNA, the CDR3 is TGTGCCAGCAGTCATCAAGGGAGGAGCAATCAGCCCCAGCATTTT.

V is TRBV27 and J is TRBJ2-3, with TRBD2 matching 9 bases. Trimming removed 7 bases from V and 4 bases from J; junction bases left unmatched: 15. Germline CDR1 and CDR2: MNHEY and SMNVEV (reference sequence). This CDR3 has 17 amino acids. In nucleotides, the CDR3 is TGTGCCAGCAACCTGCGGGGGGGGCTTAGTCCGCCAGATACGCAGTATTTT. Its protein is CASNLRGGLSPPDTQYF.

This clonotype occurred once. For the CDR3, the DNA is TGTGCCATCAGTGTCCAAATCCCTACAGGGAAGGGCTATGGCTACACCTTC. This encodes CAISVQIPTGKGYGYTF. The genes are TRBV10-3 and TRBJ1-2; perhaps TRBD1 as D (6 bases). Germline V gene lookup returns CDR1 ENHRY and CDR2 SYGVKD. This CDR3 region has 17 residues. V lost 4 bases to trimming and J lost 4 bases, with 22 bases between them.